The 21 T cell receptor beta chains below come from one sample, sequenced in a study of blood T cell repertoires in COVID-19. Libraries were prepared by immunoSEQ multiplex PCR; TCRdb keeps only in-frame clonotypes and omits some of them. The data show 70,000 to 100,000 clones, with approximately 80% seen just once and about 14% held by the top ten. Specimen: peripheral blood. All receptors come from a woman older than 75 with acute or convalescent COVID-19.

A few counts support this clone. V usage is TRBV4-1 and J usage is TRBJ2-1; 9 bases are shared with TRBD1. The CDR3 length is 17 residues. V was pared by 1 base and J by 10 bases, with 14 bases of the junction left unmatched. Per germline, CDR1 MGHRA and CDR2 YSYEKL. The CDR3, as DNA: TGCGCCAGCAGCCAAGGACCGGGACAGGGATCTTTTGGGGAGCAGTTCTTC. Translating it yields CASSQGPGQGSFGEQFF.

The chain links TRBV4-3 to TRBJ2-1; 8 bases align to TRBD2. Germline lookup yields CDR1 LGHNA and CDR2 YSLEER. CDR3 length: 15 amino acids. V shed 2 bases and J 2 bases; nucleotides not matched to a gene: 2. This CDR3 reads CASSQRAGAYNEQFF. CDR3 nucleotide sequence: TGCGCCAGCAGCCAAAGAGCGGGGGCCTACAATGAGCAGTTCTTC.

The V and J genes are TRBV30 and TRBJ1-4; TRBD1 matches at 9 bases. The germline V gene encodes CDR1 GTSNPN and CDR2 SVGIG (reference sequence). The V and J ends lost 0 bases and 7 bases, in that order; junction bases with no gene match: 9. This CDR3 comprises 16 residues. The CDR3 DNA is TGTGCCTGGAGTGTTTACAGGGGGCTGATCCTTGAAAAACTGTTTTTT. Residues: CAWSVYRGLILEKLFF.

J is TRBJ1-5 and V is TRBV7-8; the D is unclear. The V gene lost 6 bases and the J gene lost 9 bases, with 18 bases spanning the gap. CDR3 length equals 14 residues. Germline CDR1 and CDR2: SGHVS and FQNEAQ. The CDR3 sequence is CASSTGSSVRPQHF. CDR3 nucleotide sequence: TGTGCCAGCAGTACCGGGTCCTCGGTGCGGCCCCAGCATTTT. Drawing the rest from reference TRBV7-8 and TRBJ1-5, the complete variable domain is GAGVSQSPRYKVAKRGQDVALRCDPISGHVSLFWYQQALGQGPEFLTYFQNEAQLDKSGLPSDRFFAERPEGSVSTLKIQRTQQEDSAVYLCASSTGSSVRPQHFGDGTRLSIL.

This clone was observed many times. The chain employs TRBV3-1 (or the pseudogene TRBV3-2) and TRBJ1-3, with D possibly being TRBD1 (5 bases). Germline V CDR1 and CDR2: LGHDT, YNNKEL (reference sequence). The length of the CDR3 is 11 residues. Between the trimmed V and J ends, which lost 3 bases and 15 bases, there was a span of 12 bases. The CDR3 bases are TGTGCCAGCAGCCATGACAGTGAAACATATTTT. Translating gives CASSHDSETYF.

The rearrangement links TRBV6-2 or TRBV6-3 to TRBJ1-2, with a possible D match to TRBD1 (6 bases). Between the trimmed V and J ends, which lost 2 bases and 0 bases, there was a span of 13 bases. The CDR3 extends over 16 amino acids. CDR1 and CDR2 (germline): MNHEY, SVGEGT. CDR3 residues: CASSYQQGATNYGYTF. CDR3 coding DNA: TGTGCCAGCAGTTACCAACAGGGCGCCACTAACTATGGCTACACCTTC.

The gene calls are TRBV11-2 and TRBJ1-1, with D possibly being TRBD1 (6 bases). This CDR3 is built from 15 residues. V lost 5 bases and J 0 bases, leaving 13 bases between the germline ends. Germline values: CDR1 SGHAT, CDR2 FQNNGV. The CDR3, as DNA: TGTGCCAGCAGCCCACAGGGATTGATGAACACTGAAGCTTTCTTT. Translating it yields CASSPQGLMNTEAFF.

This rearrangement joins TRBV11-3 to TRBJ2-1, with 13 positions matching TRBD2. After removal of 2 bases from V and 8 bases from J, the junction contained 9 bases not matched to a gene. This CDR3 has 17 amino acids. Germline V CDR1 and CDR2: SGHNT, YENEEA. CDR3 loop: CASSLITSGGAADEQFF. The CDR3, as DNA: TGTGCCAGCAGCTTAATTACTAGCGGGGGGGCGGCCGATGAGCAGTTCTTC.

In its sample, this clone was seen a few times. The gene calls are TRBV30 and TRBJ1-1; the D gene is possibly TRBD1 (6 bases). Trimming pared 5 bases from V and 1 base from J, leaving 23 bases between. Germline loops: CDR1 GTSNPN, CDR2 SVGIG (reference sequence). This CDR3 is built from 17 residues. The CDR3 DNA reads as TGTGCCTGGCCCCCACACAGGGAGATTGGCTCGAACACTGAAGCTTTCTTT. It is translated as CAWPPHREIGSNTEAFF.

This clone was observed a single time. The chain couples TRBV3-1 (or the pseudogene TRBV3-2) to TRBJ2-3, with D possibly matching TRBD2 (6 bases). Per germline, CDR1 LGHDT and CDR2 YNNKEL (reference sequence). The length of the CDR3 is 14 residues. Trimming took off 4 bases at V and 3 bases at J, with 11 bases between the two ends. The CDR3 DNA follows: TGTGCCAGCAGCCCGACTAGAGGAACAGATACGCAGTATTTT. It is translated as CASSPTRGTDTQYF.

V and J are TRBV6-5 and TRBJ1-6; D unresolved. Germline assignment: CDR1 MNHEY and CDR2 SVGAGI. V was shortened by 6 bases and J by 15 bases, with 9 bases between the two germline ends. This CDR3 is 10 amino acids long. CDR3 amino acids: CASRGGVLHF. CDR3 sequence (DNA): TGTGCCAGCAGAGGAGGAGTCCTCCACTTT.

This sequence joins TRBV2 and TRBJ1-5, with D uncertain. With 4 bases removed from V and 2 bases from J, the gap between germline ends came to 9 bases. Germline V lookup: CDR1 SNHLY, CDR2 FYNNEI. This CDR3 has 14 amino acids. This chain's CDR3 is CASSALGGNQPQHF. The CDR3 DNA sequence: TGTGCCAGCAGTGCACTCGGTGGCAATCAGCCCCAGCATTTT.

This clone was seen once. J is TRBJ1-3 and V is TRBV5-6; tentatively, D is TRBD1 (6 bases). Germline loops: CDR1 SGHDT, CDR2 YYEEEE. V shed 2 bases and J shed 4 bases, with 7 bases lying between them. CDR3 size: 13 residues. Here the CDR3 DNA reads TGTGCCAGCAGCTTAGACAGGGGAAACACCATATATTTT. It translates to CASSLDRGNTIYF.

The chain combines TRBV19 with TRBJ1-6; a weak D match, TRBD1 (5 bases). Germline V gene data show CDR1 as LNHDA and CDR2 as SQIVND (reference sequence). V lost 0 bases and J 9 bases, leaving 6 bases between the germline ends. The CDR3 contains 13 residues. The CDR3 is CASSIEGVSPLHF. CDR3 nucleotide sequence: TGTGCCAGTAGTATAGAAGGGGTTTCACCCCTCCACTTT.

The V gene is TRBV19, the J gene TRBJ1-2; possibly TRBD1 for D (5 bases). The CDR3 length is 12 residues. Germline loops: CDR1 LNHDA, CDR2 SQIVND (reference sequence). Trimming shortened V by 4 bases and J by 5 bases, and 8 bases separated the two germline ends. The CDR3 sequence: CASSTGWYGYTF. DNA for the CDR3: TGTGCCAGTAGTACAGGGTGGTATGGCTACACCTTC.

The chain joins TRBV9 to TRBJ2-5; TRBD2 agrees at 8 bases. With V trimmed by 3 bases and J by 0 bases, 10 bases remained unmatched. CDR1 and CDR2 from the germline V gene are SGDLS and YYNGEE. The CDR3 is 17 residues long. The CDR3 DNA follows: TGTGCCAGCAGCGCAGGGCCGGGGGGGTTCTACCAAGAGACCCAGTACTTC. Amino acid sequence: CASSAGPGGFYQETQYF.

The gene calls are TRBV28 and TRBJ2-1; TRBD2 matches at 8 bases. V lost 3 bases and J lost 1; bases outside the gene matches: 8. CDR1 is MDHEN, CDR2 SYDVKM, per germline. The CDR3 has 17 residues. Here the CDR3 reads CASSLNGGARSYNEQFF. The DNA of the CDR3 is TGTGCCAGCAGTTTGAACGGGGGGGCCAGATCCTACAATGAGCAGTTCTTC.

V gene TRBV24-1 combines with J gene TRBJ1-5, with D possibly TRBD1 on 6 matching bases. From germline, CDR1 is KGHDR and CDR2 SFDVKD. Trimming stripped 4 bases from V and 2 bases from J, with 8 bases between. CDR3 length equals 14 residues. The CDR3 sequence: CATSDRQGNQPQHF. The CDR3 region has the DNA TGTGCCACCAGTGACCGACAGGGCAATCAGCCCCAGCATTTT.

CDR3 DNA sequence: TGTGCCATCAGTGAGTTACAGGGAAACACCATATATTTT. Translating it yields CAISELQGNTIYF. The chain couples TRBV10-3 to TRBJ1-3; unclear D gene. V lost 1 base and J 4 bases, leaving 5 bases between the germline ends. CDR3 length: 13 amino acids. CDR1 ENHRY and CDR2 SYGVKD come from the germline V gene.

The chain couples TRBV7-8 to TRBJ2-7; a weak D match, TRBD2 (6 bases). The CDR3 covers 14 residues. Looked up from germline, CDR1 is SGHVS and CDR2 is FQNEAQ. V lost 9 bases, J lost 0 bases, and 15 bases lay in between. The CDR3, as DNA: TGTGCCAGTTGGCGGGACTCCAGCTCCTACGAGCAGTACTTC. Translated: CASWRDSSSYEQYF.

This clone was observed a few times. This rearrangement joins TRBV5-4 to TRBJ2-2; 7 nucleotides line up with TRBD1. CDR1 SGHNT and CDR2 YYREEE come from the germline V gene (reference sequence). V was clipped by 4 bases and J by 1 base; unmatched bases: 4. The CDR3 is made up of 15 amino acids. In DNA form, the CDR3 reads TGTGCCAGCAGCAAGGGACAGAGGAACACCGGGGAGCTGTTTTTT. Its translation: CASSKGQRNTGELFF.